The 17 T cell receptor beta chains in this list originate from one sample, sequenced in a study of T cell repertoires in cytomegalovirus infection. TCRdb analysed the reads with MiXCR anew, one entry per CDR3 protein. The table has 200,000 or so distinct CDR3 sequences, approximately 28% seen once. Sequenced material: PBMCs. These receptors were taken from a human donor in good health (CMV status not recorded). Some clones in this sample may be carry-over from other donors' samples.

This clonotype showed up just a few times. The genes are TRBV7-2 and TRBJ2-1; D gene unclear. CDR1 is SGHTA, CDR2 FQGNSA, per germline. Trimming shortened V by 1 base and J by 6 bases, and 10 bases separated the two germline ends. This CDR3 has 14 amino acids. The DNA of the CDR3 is TGTGCCAGCAGCTTAGATCTCTCGGGCAATGAGCAGTTCTTC. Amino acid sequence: CASSLDLSGNEQFF. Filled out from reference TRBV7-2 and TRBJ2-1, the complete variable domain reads GAGVSQSPSNKVTEKGKDVELRCDPISGHTALYWYRQSLGQGLEFLIYFQGNSAPDKSGLPSDRFSAERTGGSVSTLTIQRTQQEDSAVYLCASSLDLSGNEQFFGPGTRLTVL.

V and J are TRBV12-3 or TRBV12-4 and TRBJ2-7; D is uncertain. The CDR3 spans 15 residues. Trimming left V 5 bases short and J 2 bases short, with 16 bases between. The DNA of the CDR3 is TGTGCCAGCAGTCCCCTTTCTACCAAGCCCTACGAGCAGTACTTC. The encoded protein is CASSPLSTKPYEQYF.

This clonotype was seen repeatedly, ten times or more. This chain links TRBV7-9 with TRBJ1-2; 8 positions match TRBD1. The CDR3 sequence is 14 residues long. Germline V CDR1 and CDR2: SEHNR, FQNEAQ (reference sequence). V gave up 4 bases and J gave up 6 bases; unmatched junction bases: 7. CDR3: CASSSSGTGDGYTF. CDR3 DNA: TGTGCCAGCAGCTCGTCCGGGACAGGTGATGGCTACACCTTC.

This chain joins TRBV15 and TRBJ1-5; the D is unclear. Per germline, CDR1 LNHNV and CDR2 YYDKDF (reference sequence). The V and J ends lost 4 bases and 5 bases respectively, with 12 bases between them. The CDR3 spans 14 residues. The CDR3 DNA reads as TGTGCCACCAGCACGTCTTTGGGCTATCAGCCCCAGCATTTT. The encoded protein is CATSTSLGYQPQHF. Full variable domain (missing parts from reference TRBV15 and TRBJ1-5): DAMVIQNPRYQVTQFGKPVTLSCSQTLNHNVMYWYQQKSSQAPKLLFHYYDKDFNNEADTPDNFQSRRPNTSFCFLDIRSPGLGDTAMYLCATSTSLGYQPQHFGDGTRLSIL.

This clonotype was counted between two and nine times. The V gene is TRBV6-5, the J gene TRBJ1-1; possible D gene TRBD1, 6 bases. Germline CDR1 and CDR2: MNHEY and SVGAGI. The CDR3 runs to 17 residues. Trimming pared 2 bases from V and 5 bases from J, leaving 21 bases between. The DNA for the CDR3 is TGTGCCAGCAGTTACGGACAGAACGTCCTTCCCTGGACTGAAGCTTTCTTT. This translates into CASSYGQNVLPWTEAFF.

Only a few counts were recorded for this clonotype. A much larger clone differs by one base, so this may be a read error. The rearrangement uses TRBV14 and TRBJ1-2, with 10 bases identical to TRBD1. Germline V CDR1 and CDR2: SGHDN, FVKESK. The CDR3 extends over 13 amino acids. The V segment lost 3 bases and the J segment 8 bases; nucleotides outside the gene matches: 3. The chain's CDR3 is CASSHGTGEGYTF. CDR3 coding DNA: TGTGCCAGCAGCCACGGGACAGGGGAAGGCTACACCTTC.

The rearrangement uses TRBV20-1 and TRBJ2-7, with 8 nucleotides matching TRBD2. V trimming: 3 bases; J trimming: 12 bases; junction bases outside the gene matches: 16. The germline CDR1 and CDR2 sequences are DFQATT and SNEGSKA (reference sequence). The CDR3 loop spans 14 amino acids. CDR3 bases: TGCAGTGCTAGGAGGGTCGGGGGGGCGGAGGAGGGGTACTTC. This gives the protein CSARRVGGAEEGYF.

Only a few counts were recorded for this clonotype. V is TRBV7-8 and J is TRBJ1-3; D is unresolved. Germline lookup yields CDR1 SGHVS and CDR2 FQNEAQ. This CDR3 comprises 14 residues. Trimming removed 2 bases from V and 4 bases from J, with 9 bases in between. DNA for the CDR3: TGTGCCAGCAGCTTAAGGAAGATAGGAAACACCATATATTTT. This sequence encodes CASSLRKIGNTIYF. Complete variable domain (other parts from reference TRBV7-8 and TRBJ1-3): GAGVSQSPRYKVAKRGQDVALRCDPISGHVSLFWYQQALGQGPEFLTYFQNEAQLDKSGLPSDRFFAERPEGSVSTLKIQRTQQEDSAVYLCASSLRKIGNTIYFGEGSWLTVV.

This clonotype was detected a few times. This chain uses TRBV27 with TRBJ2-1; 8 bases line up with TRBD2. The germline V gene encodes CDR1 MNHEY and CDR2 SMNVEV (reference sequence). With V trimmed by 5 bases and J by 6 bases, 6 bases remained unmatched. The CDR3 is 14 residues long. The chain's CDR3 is CASSGPGLANEQFF. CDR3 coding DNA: TGTGCCAGCAGTGGCCCTGGACTAGCCAATGAGCAGTTCTTC.

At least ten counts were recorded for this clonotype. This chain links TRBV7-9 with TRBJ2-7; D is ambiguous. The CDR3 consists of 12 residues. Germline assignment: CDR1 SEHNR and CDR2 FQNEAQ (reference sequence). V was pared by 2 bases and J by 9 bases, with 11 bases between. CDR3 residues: CASSLSWDRQYF. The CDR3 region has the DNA TGTGCCAGCAGCTTAAGTTGGGATAGGCAGTACTTC.

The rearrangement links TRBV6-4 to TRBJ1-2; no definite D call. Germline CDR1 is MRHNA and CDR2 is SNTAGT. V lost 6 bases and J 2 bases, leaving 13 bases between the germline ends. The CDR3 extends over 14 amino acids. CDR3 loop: CASSEQPDNYGYTF. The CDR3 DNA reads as TGTGCCAGCAGCGAACAGCCGGACAACTATGGCTACACCTTC.

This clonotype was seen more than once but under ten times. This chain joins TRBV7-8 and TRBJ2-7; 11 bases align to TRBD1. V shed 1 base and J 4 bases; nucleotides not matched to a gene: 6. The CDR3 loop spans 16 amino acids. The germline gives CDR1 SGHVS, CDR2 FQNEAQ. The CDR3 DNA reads TGTGCCAGCAGCTTAGGGGCGGACAGGGGGCTGTACGAGCAGTACTTC. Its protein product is CASSLGADRGLYEQYF.

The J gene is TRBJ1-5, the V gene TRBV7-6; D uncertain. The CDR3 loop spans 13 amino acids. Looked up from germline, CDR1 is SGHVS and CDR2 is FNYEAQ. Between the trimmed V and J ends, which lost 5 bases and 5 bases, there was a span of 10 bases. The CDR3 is CASSPRQDQPQHF. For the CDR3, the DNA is TGTGCCAGCAGCCCCCGGCAGGATCAGCCCCAGCATTTT.

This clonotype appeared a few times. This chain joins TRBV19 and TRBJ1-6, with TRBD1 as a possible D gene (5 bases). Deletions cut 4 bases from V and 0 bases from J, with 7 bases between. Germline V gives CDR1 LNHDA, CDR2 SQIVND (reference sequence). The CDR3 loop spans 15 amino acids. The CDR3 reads CASSRQSSYNSPLHF. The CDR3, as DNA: TGTGCCAGTAGTAGACAGAGCTCCTATAATTCACCCCTCCACTTT.

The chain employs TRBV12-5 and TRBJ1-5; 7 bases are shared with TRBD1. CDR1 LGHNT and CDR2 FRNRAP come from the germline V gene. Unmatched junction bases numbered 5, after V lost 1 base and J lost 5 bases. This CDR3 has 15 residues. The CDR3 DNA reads TGTGCTAGTGGTTTGGACACCACAGGGGATCAGCCCCAGCATTTT. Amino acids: CASGLDTTGDQPQHF.

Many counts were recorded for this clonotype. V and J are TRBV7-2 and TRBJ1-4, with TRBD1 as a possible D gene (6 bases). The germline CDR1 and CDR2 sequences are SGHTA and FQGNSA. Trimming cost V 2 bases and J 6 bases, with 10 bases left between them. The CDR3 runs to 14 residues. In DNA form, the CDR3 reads TGTGCCAGCAGCTTAAGAGGGGGTGATGAAAAACTGTTTTTT. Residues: CASSLRGGDEKLFF.

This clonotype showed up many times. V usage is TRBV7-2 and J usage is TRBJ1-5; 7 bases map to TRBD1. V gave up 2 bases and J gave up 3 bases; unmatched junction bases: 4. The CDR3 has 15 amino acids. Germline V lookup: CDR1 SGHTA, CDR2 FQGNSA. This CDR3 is CASSLNRGNNQPQHF. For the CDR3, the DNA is TGTGCCAGCAGCTTAAACAGGGGAAACAATCAGCCCCAGCATTTT.